This T cell receptor (beta chain) is from a study of identical twins. Trimming took off 8 bases at V and 0 bases at J, with 10 bases between the two ends. The CDR3 has 14 residues. TCRdb ran MiXCR on the 5' RACE reads and lists one entry per CDR3 protein. The sample comprises some 440,000 distinct CDR3 sequences, more than 20% of which are singletons, and around 3% rests with the top ten. These data were also reused for a study on T cells expressing NK-cell markers.

This chain links TRBV12-3 or TRBV12-4 with TRBJ2-2; tentatively, D is TRBD2 (5 bases). The sequenced material came from CD4+ T cells sorted from blood. The TCR comes from a woman younger than 35 in good health. The CDR3 is CASHRGTNTGELFF. The CDR3 DNA reads as TGTGCCAGCCATCGGGGAACGAACACCGGGGAGCTGTTTTTT.